The 20 T cell receptor beta chains below all came from one sample that was sequenced in a study of identifying expanded T cells in peripheral blood. Assay used: immunoSEQ multiplex PCR; TCRdb lists only in-frame clones, some missing. Altogether 100,000 to 150,000 clones are present, roughly 82% being singletons, with the ten largest covering approximately 3%. Source material: blood. The receptors stem from a person between 18 and 75 years old in good health.

This clone has just one count. The V call is TRBV11-3, the J call TRBJ1-2; D may be TRBD1 (6 bases). Germline V CDR1 and CDR2: SGHNT, YENEEA. The ends were cut back, 3 bases at V and 0 bases at J, with 14 bases in the middle. This CDR3 has 16 amino acids. CDR3 DNA: TGTGCCAGCAGCTTGGGGCAGGGGATGGCTAACTATGGCTACACCTTC. It specifies CASSLGQGMANYGYTF.

The V gene is TRBV18, the J gene TRBJ2-5, with TRBD1 matching over 8 bases. CDR3 length equals 19 residues. Germline V lookup: CDR1 KGHSH, CDR2 LQKENI. J lost 5 bases, V lost 5 bases, and 22 bases had no gene match. The CDR3 region has the DNA TGTGCCAGCTCAACGATACAGGGACAGGAAGACATCGCCTGGGAGACCCAGTACTTC. It encodes CASSTIQGQEDIAWETQYF.

This chain joins TRBV7-2 and TRBJ1-1; D is undetermined. The V gene lost 8 bases and the J gene lost 0 bases, with 13 bases spanning the gap. Germline CDR1 reads SGHTA; CDR2 reads FQGNSA. The CDR3 consists of 14 residues. CDR3 protein: CASGFGRLNTEAFF. The CDR3 region has the DNA TGTGCCAGCGGATTTGGACGGCTGAACACTGAAGCTTTCTTT.

This chain uses TRBV6-5 with TRBJ2-7, with TRBD1 matching over 8 bases. J was trimmed by 0 bases and V by 6 bases; bases with no gene match: 7. Germline values: CDR1 MNHEY, CDR2 SVGAGI. The CDR3 is 15 amino acids. CDR3 bases: TGTGCCAGCAGCCTGACAGGGGCCCTCTCCTACGAGCAGTACTTC. It translates to CASSLTGALSYEQYF.

The chain uses TRBV7-2 and TRBJ2-4, with a weak D call TRBD1 (6 bases). The ends were cut back, 5 bases at V and 5 bases at J, with 13 bases in the middle. CDR3 length equals 14 residues. CDR1 and CDR2 from the germline V gene are SGHTA and FQGNSA. CDR3 nucleotides: TGTGCCAGCAGCGTCAGGGGCGTCGAAAACATTCAGTACTTC. It encodes CASSVRGVENIQYF.

The V gene is TRBV7-8, the J gene TRBJ2-3; TRBD1 might be the D (5 bases). The V and J ends lost 8 bases and 4 bases respectively, with 13 bases between them. The CDR3 covers 13 residues. Germline loops: CDR1 SGHVS, CDR2 FQNEAQ. This CDR3 is CASGNGAADTQYF. DNA of the CDR3: TGTGCCAGCGGCAATGGGGCGGCAGATACGCAGTATTTT.

This clone was counted a single time. The chain combines TRBV2 with TRBJ1-2, with D tentatively TRBD1 (5 bases). Germline V gives CDR1 SNHLY, CDR2 FYNNEI. The CDR3 covers 12 residues. V was clipped by 8 bases and J by 3 bases, with 10 bases between them. The CDR3 loop reads CASGGVDYGYTF. DNA for the CDR3: TGTGCCAGCGGGGGGGTGGACTATGGCTACACCTTC.

This chain uses TRBV7-2 with TRBJ2-1; D remains unclear. V was shortened by 5 bases and J by 9 bases, with 17 bases between the two germline ends. The CDR3 contains 14 residues. Germline V gene sequence: CDR1 SGHTA, CDR2 FQGNSA. The CDR3 DNA sequence: TGTGCCAGCAGCCGCGGCCCTACGGGCGGTGAGCAGTTCTTC. Its translation is CASSRGPTGGEQFF.

V and J are TRBV4-2 and TRBJ1-4; 7 bases align to TRBD1. Germline assignment: CDR1 LGHNA and CDR2 YNFKEQ. The V segment lost 0 bases and the J segment 8 bases; nucleotides outside the gene matches: 6. The CDR3 sequence is 15 residues long. CDR3 in amino acids: CASSQDRQGDEKLFF. CDR3 sequence (DNA): TGTGCCAGCAGCCAAGATCGACAGGGAGACGAAAAACTGTTTTTT.

The rearrangement joins TRBV7-2 to TRBJ1-2, with TRBD1 as a possible D gene (5 bases). Germline V lookup: CDR1 SGHTA, CDR2 FQGNSA. The germline V and J ends were trimmed by 1 base and 1 base, with 10 bases remaining between them. The length of the CDR3 is 15 residues. CDR3 protein: CASSLGPDSNYGYTF. Written as DNA, the CDR3 is TGTGCCAGCAGCTTAGGTCCCGACAGTAACTATGGCTACACCTTC.

This clone was seen a handful of times. The V and J genes are TRBV25-1 and TRBJ1-2; no clear D. Trimming cost V 0 bases and J 8 bases, with 10 bases left between them. Per the germline V gene, CDR1 is MGHDK and CDR2 is SYGVNS. This CDR3 spans 13 amino acids. CDR3 in DNA: TGTGCCAGCAGTGAATACAGCCGTTGGGGCTACACCTTC. It translates to CASSEYSRWGYTF.

This clone was recorded only once. The chain combines TRBV2 with TRBJ1-2, with 7 bases identical to TRBD1. V lost 4 bases to trimming and J lost 4 bases; unmatched junction nucleotides: 3. Germline-derived CDR1 and CDR2 are SNHLY and FYNNEI. The CDR3 loop spans 13 amino acids. The CDR3 region has the DNA TGTGCCAGCAGTGGTTGGGACAGCTATGGCTACACCTTC. This encodes CASSGWDSYGYTF.

This chain links TRBV5-1 with TRBJ1-4, with 7 nucleotides matching TRBD1. This CDR3 region has 16 residues. Germline loops: CDR1 SGHRS, CDR2 YFSETQ. The J segment lost 5 bases and the V segment lost 1 base, leaving 8 bases of the junction unmatched. The CDR3 spells CASSLRQGGTNEKLFF. The CDR3 DNA follows: TGCGCCAGCAGCTTGAGACAGGGAGGGACAAATGAAAAACTGTTTTTT.

The J gene is TRBJ2-3, the V gene TRBV10-3; D gene ambiguous. Trimming stripped 5 bases from V and 0 bases from J, with 15 bases between. Germline CDR1 ENHRY, CDR2 SYGVKD. CDR3 length: 16 amino acids. DNA of the CDR3: TGTGCCATCAGTTCCTATTTGGGTTCTAGCACAGATACGCAGTATTTT. Encoded protein: CAISSYLGSSTDTQYF.

This clone was seen more than once but under ten times. V and J are TRBV5-6 and TRBJ1-1, with no clear D. Trimming took off 1 base at V and 10 bases at J, with 11 bases between the two ends. Germline CDR1 and CDR2: SGHDT and YYEEEE. This CDR3 spans 12 amino acids. The chain's CDR3 is CASSLYNGGAFF. The CDR3 bases are TGTGCCAGCAGCTTGTATAACGGTGGAGCTTTCTTT.

The chain combines TRBV30 with TRBJ1-4; no firm D call. The CDR3 runs 11 residues. The germline V and J ends were trimmed by 5 bases and 8 bases, with 9 bases remaining between them. CDR1 is GTSNPN, CDR2 SVGIG, per germline (reference sequence). CDR3 in amino acids: CAWGLREKLFF. The CDR3 DNA reads as TGTGCCTGGGGTCTAAGGGAAAAACTGTTTTTT.

This clone was counted a few times. The chain combines TRBV6-1 with TRBJ1-3; D is ambiguous. This CDR3 is built from 13 residues. The V gene lost 6 bases and the J gene lost 0 bases, with 6 bases spanning the gap. CDR1 MNHNS and CDR2 SASEGT come from the germline V gene. The CDR3 DNA reads TGTGCCAGCAGAAGGGACTCTGGAAACACCATATATTTT. It specifies CASRRDSGNTIYF.

V gene TRBV6-6 combines with J gene TRBJ2-1, with TRBD2 matching 15 bases. Germline V gene sequence: CDR1 MNHNY, CDR2 SVGAGI (reference sequence). CDR3 length: 16 residues. Germline trimming cut 0 bases from V and 7 bases from J; bases unmatched to any gene: 1. The CDR3 nucleotides are TGTGCCAGCAGTTACTCGGGGACTAGCGGGGGGAATGAGCAGTTCTTC. Amino acids: CASSYSGTSGGNEQFF.

This chain joins TRBV7-3 and TRBJ2-7; TRBD1 or TRBD2 may be the D gene (5 bases each). The CDR3 consists of 15 residues. Germline V CDR1 and CDR2: SGHTA, FQGTGA. V lost 4 bases, J lost 1 base, and 14 bases lay in between. For the CDR3, the DNA is TGTGCCAGCAGCTCCGGGGCACCAGGTTCCTACGAGCAGTACTTC. This translates into CASSSGAPGSYEQYF.

This clone was seen at least ten times. The chain carries TRBV7-3 and TRBJ1-2, with 11 bases aligning to TRBD1. Germline assignment: CDR1 SGHTA and CDR2 FQGTGA. Trimming took 3 bases from V and 5 from J; bases not matched to a gene: 11. This CDR3 spans 17 amino acids. The DNA of the CDR3 is TGTGCCAGCAGCTTGAGGAGACCCGGGACAGGGGGATATGGCTACACCTTC. As protein: CASSLRRPGTGGYGYTF.